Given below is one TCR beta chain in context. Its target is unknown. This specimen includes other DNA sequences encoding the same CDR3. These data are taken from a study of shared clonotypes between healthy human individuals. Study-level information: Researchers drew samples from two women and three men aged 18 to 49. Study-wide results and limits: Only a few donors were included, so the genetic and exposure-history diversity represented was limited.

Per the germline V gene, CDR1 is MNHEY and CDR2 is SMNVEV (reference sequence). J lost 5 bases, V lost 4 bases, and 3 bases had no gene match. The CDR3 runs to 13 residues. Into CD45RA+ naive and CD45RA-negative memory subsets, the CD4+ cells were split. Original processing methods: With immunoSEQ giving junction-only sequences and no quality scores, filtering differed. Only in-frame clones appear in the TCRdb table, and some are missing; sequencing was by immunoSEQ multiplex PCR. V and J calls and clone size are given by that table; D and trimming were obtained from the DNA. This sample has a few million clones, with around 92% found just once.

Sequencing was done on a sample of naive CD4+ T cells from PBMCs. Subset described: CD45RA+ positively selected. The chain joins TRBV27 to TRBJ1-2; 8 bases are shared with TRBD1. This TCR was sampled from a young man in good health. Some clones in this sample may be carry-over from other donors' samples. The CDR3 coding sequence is TGTGCCAGCAGTTCGAGGACAGGGTATGGCTACACCTTC. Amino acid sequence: CASSSRTGYGYTF.